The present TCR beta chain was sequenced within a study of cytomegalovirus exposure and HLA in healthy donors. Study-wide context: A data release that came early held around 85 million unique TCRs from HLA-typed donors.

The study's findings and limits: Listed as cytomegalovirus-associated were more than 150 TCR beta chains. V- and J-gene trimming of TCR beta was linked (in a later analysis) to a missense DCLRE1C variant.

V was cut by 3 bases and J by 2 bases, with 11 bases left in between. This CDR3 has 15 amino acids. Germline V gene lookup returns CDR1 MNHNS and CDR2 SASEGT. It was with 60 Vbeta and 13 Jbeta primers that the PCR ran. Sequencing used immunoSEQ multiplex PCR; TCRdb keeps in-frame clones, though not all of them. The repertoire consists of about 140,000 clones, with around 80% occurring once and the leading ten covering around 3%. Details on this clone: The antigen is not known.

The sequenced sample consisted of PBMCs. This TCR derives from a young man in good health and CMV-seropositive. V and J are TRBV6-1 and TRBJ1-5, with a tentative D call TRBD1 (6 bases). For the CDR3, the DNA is TGTGCCAGCAGTGAGGTGGGGGCTGGCAATCAGCCCCAGCATTTT. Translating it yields CASSEVGAGNQPQHF.